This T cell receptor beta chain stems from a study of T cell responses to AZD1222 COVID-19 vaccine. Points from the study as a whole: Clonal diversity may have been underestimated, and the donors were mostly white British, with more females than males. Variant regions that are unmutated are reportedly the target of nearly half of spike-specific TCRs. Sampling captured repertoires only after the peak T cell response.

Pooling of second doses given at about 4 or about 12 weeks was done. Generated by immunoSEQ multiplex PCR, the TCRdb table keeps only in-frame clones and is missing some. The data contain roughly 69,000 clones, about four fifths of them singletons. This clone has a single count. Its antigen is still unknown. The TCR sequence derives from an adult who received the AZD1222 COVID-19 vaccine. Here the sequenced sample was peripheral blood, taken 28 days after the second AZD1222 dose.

This chain's CDR3 is CASRGQGIRVNQPQHF. The CDR3 nucleotides are TGTGCCAGTAGAGGACAGGGGATTCGGGTCAATCAGCCCCAGCATTTT. The V and J genes are TRBV19 and TRBJ1-5; TRBD1 matches at 9 bases. The CDR3 is 16 amino acids. Trimming took 6 bases from V and 3 from J; bases not matched to a gene: 9. CDR1 is LNHDA, CDR2 SQIVND, per germline (reference sequence).